This entry lists 23 T cell receptor beta chains sequenced from one sample in a study of T cell changes during pregnancy in multiple sclerosis. Sequencing was performed with immunoSEQ multiplex PCR; in TCRdb, only in-frame clones are kept and a portion is missing. The data show fewer than 50,000 clones, with less than 95% seen just once and 9% to 10% held by the top ten. The material was CD8+ T cells from peripheral blood mononuclear cells, obtained in the first trimester of pregnancy. The receptors come from a female donor with multiple sclerosis, enrolled in a pregnancy study.

The V and J genes are TRBV4-1 and TRBJ2-1, with 9 positions matching TRBD1. Germline trimming cut 1 base from V and 8 bases from J; bases unmatched to any gene: 9. The CDR3 runs to 16 residues. The germline CDR1 and CDR2 sequences are MGHRA and YSYEKL. CDR3 nucleotide sequence: TGCGCCAGCAGCCAAGGACCGGGACAGGGAGGAGATGAGCAGTTCTTC. Translating gives CASSQGPGQGGDEQFF.

V is TRBV6-6 and J is TRBJ1-1, with D hard to call. From germline, CDR1 is MNHNY and CDR2 SVGAGI (reference sequence). The V gene lost 4 bases and the J gene lost 7 bases, with 16 bases spanning the gap. The CDR3 is 14 residues long. The CDR3 loop reads CASSSLTDKNEAFF. The CDR3 coding sequence is TGTGCCAGCAGTTCACTCACCGACAAAAATGAAGCTTTCTTT.

The V call is TRBV4-3, the J call TRBJ2-1, with 12 bases fitting TRBD2. Germline CDR1 reads LGHNA; CDR2 reads YSLEER. The CDR3 contains 17 residues. The trim removed 0 bases at V and 10 bases at J, leaving 10 bases unmatched. The CDR3 region is CASSQDFATSGGREQFF. CDR3 coding DNA: TGCGCCAGCAGCCAAGATTTTGCGACTAGCGGGGGTAGGGAGCAGTTCTTC.

This clone occurred once. The gene calls are TRBV19 and TRBJ2-1; D gene uncertain. Per the germline V gene, CDR1 is LNHDA and CDR2 is SQIVND (reference sequence). With 1 base removed from V and 7 bases from J, the gap between germline ends came to 11 bases. The CDR3 sequence is 14 residues long. The CDR3: CASSIGAGTNEQFF. The CDR3 DNA follows: TGTGCCAGTAGTATAGGGGCAGGCACGAATGAGCAGTTCTTC.

The chain couples TRBV27 to TRBJ2-2, with D unclear. Between the trimmed V and J ends, which lost 4 bases and 9 bases, there was a span of 15 bases. Per the germline V gene, CDR1 is MNHEY and CDR2 is SMNVEV (reference sequence). CDR3 length: 14 amino acids. CDR3 sequence (DNA): TGTGCCAGCAGTTCCATAGTCTCTTTCCGGGAGCTGTTTTTT. It specifies CASSSIVSFRELFF.

The chain carries TRBV27 and TRBJ2-3; 10 nucleotides match TRBD2. V lost 1 base to trimming and J lost 1 base; unmatched junction nucleotides: 8. CDR3 length equals 18 residues. CDR1 and CDR2 (germline): MNHEY, SMNVEV (reference sequence). The CDR3, as DNA: TGTGCCAGCAGTTTATTTCCTAGCGGGGGAGTAGGCACAGATACGCAGTATTTT. It yields the protein CASSLFPSGGVGTDTQYF.

The rearrangement joins TRBV29-1 to TRBJ2-7, with no clear D. Germline V gene lookup returns CDR1 SQVTM and CDR2 ANQGSEA. The CDR3 has 11 amino acids. V was pared by 3 bases and J by 4 bases, with 7 bases between. The DNA of the CDR3 is TGCAGCGTTGATTGGCAGTACGAGCAGTACTTC. Translating gives CSVDWQYEQYF.

The chain combines TRBV6-5 with TRBJ1-1, with D perhaps TRBD1 (5 bases). There are 13 residues in the CDR3. Trimming took off 7 bases at V and 7 bases at J, with 16 bases between the two ends. In germline, CDR1 is MNHEY, CDR2 SVGAGI. The CDR3 loop reads CASTPPGGIEAFF. The CDR3 DNA reads as TGTGCCAGCACCCCCCCCGGGGGAATTGAAGCTTTCTTT.

This clone has just a few counts. The V gene is TRBV21-1, the J gene TRBJ1-3; no DNA check was done on the table's D call, TRBD1. TRBV21-1 is described as a pseudogene. CDR3 size: 13 residues. As DNA, the CDR3 is TGTGCCAGCCGGGACAACTCTGGAAACACCATATATTTT. It translates to CASRDNSGNTIYF.

V is TRBV10-3 and J is TRBJ2-5, with 8 positions matching TRBD1. V was clipped by 8 bases and J by 5 bases; unmatched bases: 4. The CDR3 covers 12 residues. CDR1 ENHRY and CDR2 SYGVKD come from the germline V gene. The CDR3 DNA reads as TGTGCCATCGGAGACAGGGGCGAGACCCAGTACTTC. Encoded protein: CAIGDRGETQYF.

V and J are TRBV5-6 and TRBJ1-2, with 12 bases lining up with TRBD1. CDR1 SGHDT and CDR2 YYEEEE come from the germline V gene. The CDR3 spans 17 residues. Trimming at V came to 3 bases and at J to 0 bases, leaving 6 bases not matched to a gene. CDR3 bases: TGTGCCAGCAGCTCTGGGGGACAGGGGGCATCTAACTATGGCTACACCTTC. This sequence encodes CASSSGGQGASNYGYTF.

J is TRBJ2-1 and V is TRBV7-7; 8 nucleotides align to TRBD2. V was pared by 1 base and J by 6 bases, with 8 bases of the junction left unmatched. The CDR3 length is 16 residues. The germline CDR1 and CDR2 sequences are SSHAT and FNYEAQ (reference sequence). CDR3 DNA sequence: TGTGCCAGCAGCTTAGAAGCGGGGGCTCCGGGCAATGAGCAGTTCTTC. Translation: CASSLEAGAPGNEQFF.

The chain has TRBV7-9 and TRBJ2-3; TRBD2 matches 13 bases. This CDR3 spans 17 amino acids. The trim removed 5 bases at V and 4 bases at J, leaving 9 bases unmatched. CDR1 is SEHNR, CDR2 FQNEAQ, per germline (reference sequence). The CDR3 nucleotides read TGTGCCAGCAGCGCACCTTTACTAGCGGGAGGGCCAGATACGCAGTATTTT. Residues: CASSAPLLAGGPDTQYF.

The V call is TRBV6-1, the J call TRBJ2-7; maybe TRBD2 (5 bases). The germline V and J ends were trimmed by 7 bases and 3 bases, with 16 bases remaining between them. The CDR3 is made up of 14 amino acids. In germline, CDR1 is MNHNS, CDR2 SASEGT. As DNA, the CDR3 is TGTGCCAGCAAAGCCCACGTCGGAGGCTACGAGCAGTACTTC. Translating it yields CASKAHVGGYEQYF.

The chain is built from TRBV30 and TRBJ2-7; D may be TRBD2 (6 bases). Germline V gene sequence: CDR1 GTSNPN, CDR2 SVGIG (reference sequence). The CDR3 is 14 residues long. The V end lost 3 bases, the J end lost 0 bases, and 12 bases lay between the germline ends. In DNA, the CDR3 is TGTGCCTGGAGGTCAGGGACTTACTCCTACGAGCAGTACTTC. This sequence encodes CAWRSGTYSYEQYF.

V gene TRBV6-5 combines with J gene TRBJ1-1; D gene uncertain. Germline V gene sequence: CDR1 MNHEY, CDR2 SVGAGI. V lost 5 bases to trimming and J lost 9 bases, with 19 bases between them. The CDR3 is 14 amino acids. CDR3 coding DNA: TGTGCCAGCAGTCAGGTCCTTGATCCACCTCAAGCTTTCTTT. Translated, it gives CASSQVLDPPQAFF.

The chain recombines TRBV6-1 with TRBJ2-2; 7 bases match TRBD1. The CDR3 contains 15 residues. V shed 8 bases, J shed 5 bases, and the junction held 11 bases outside the gene matches. Per germline, CDR1 MNHNS and CDR2 SASEGT. The CDR3 loop is CASCPGTAPTGELFF. CDR3 sequence (DNA): TGTGCCAGCTGCCCCGGGACAGCACCTACCGGGGAGCTGTTTTTT.

This sequence joins TRBV28 and TRBJ1-5; 8 bases line up with TRBD1. This CDR3 has 18 amino acids. J lost 2 bases, V lost 2 bases, and 11 bases had no gene match. Germline CDR1 MDHEN, CDR2 SYDVKM. The CDR3 coding sequence is TGTGCCAGCAGTTTACGTCGGACAGGGATTTTTCGCAATCAGCCCCAGCATTTT. Its protein product is CASSLRRTGIFRNQPQHF.

The V call is TRBV18, the J call TRBJ1-1, with TRBD1 identical over 7 bases. This CDR3 has 16 amino acids. V dropped 2 bases and J dropped 1; count of bases not matched to a gene: 7. Germline CDR1 and CDR2: KGHSH and LQKENI. The CDR3 DNA follows: TGTGCCAGCTCACCAATCGTCGGGACAGAGAACACTGAAGCTTTCTTT. This encodes CASSPIVGTENTEAFF.

The DNA for the CDR3 is TGTGCCAGCAGCCTCGTGAGCGGGGGGGGGACAGATACGCAGTATTTT. Translation: CASSLVSGGGTDTQYF. The chain is built from TRBV7-9 and TRBJ2-3, with 10 bases lining up with TRBD2. This CDR3 has 16 residues. Germline lookup yields CDR1 SEHNR and CDR2 FQNEAQ (reference sequence). V was pared by 5 bases and J by 3 bases, with 8 bases of the junction left unmatched.

Only a few counts were recorded for this clone. V is TRBV2 and J is TRBJ2-7; 8 bases fit TRBD1. V gave up 3 bases and J gave up 2 bases; unmatched junction bases: 6. CDR3 length: 15 amino acids. Germline CDR1 SNHLY, CDR2 FYNNEI. CDR3: CASSDWVTGAYEQYF. The CDR3, as DNA: TGTGCCAGCAGTGATTGGGTGACAGGGGCCTACGAGCAGTACTTC.

The V and J genes are TRBV7-9 and TRBJ2-1; 12 nucleotides agree with TRBD2. Germline V gene lookup returns CDR1 SEHNR and CDR2 FQNEAQ (reference sequence). V was clipped by 6 bases and J by 4 bases; unmatched bases: 7. The length of the CDR3 is 16 residues. CDR3 sequence: CASSRTSGKSYNEQFF. The CDR3 DNA follows: TGTGCCAGCAGTCGGACTAGCGGGAAGTCTTACAATGAGCAGTTCTTC.

The chain joins TRBV7-2 to TRBJ1-1; tentative D call: TRBD1 (6 bases). This CDR3 region has 16 residues. V lost 6 bases, J lost 0 bases, and 17 bases lay in between. CDR1 and CDR2 from the germline V gene are SGHTA and FQGNSA. In DNA, the CDR3 is TGTGCCAGCAGGGATGACAGGTTCAGTATGAACACTGAAGCTTTCTTT. Amino acid sequence: CASRDDRFSMNTEAFF.